This TCR beta chain is from a study of blood T cell repertoires in COVID-19. As for the study in general: Collection of acute and convalescent COVID-19 samples took place in the United States, Italy and Spain. T cells, B-cell-depleted T cells, or PBMCs supplied cDNA or gDNA.

The CDR3 consists of 14 residues. Germline V gives CDR1 MNHEY, CDR2 SVGAGI. The V and J ends lost 5 bases and 3 bases, in that order; junction bases with no gene match: 5. Authors' processing steps: For nucleated cells, counts were estimated from reference gene primer amplification. Assay used: immunoSEQ multiplex PCR; TCRdb lists only in-frame clones, some missing. V and J calls and clone size are those listed in that table; D and trimming were worked out from the DNA. The sample consists of fewer than 250,000 clones, 80% of them appearing once. The TCR was taken from a man aged 55 to 70 with acute or convalescent COVID-19. The J gene is TRBJ2-7, the V gene TRBV6-5, with 9 bases matching TRBD1. Sequenced sample: peripheral blood. In DNA, the CDR3 is TGTGCCAGCAGTACCGGGACAGGGTACTACGAGCAGTACTTC. It codes for CASSTGTGYYEQYF.